The clone carrying this T cell receptor beta chain was detected a few times. Its specificity is not known. This sample was taken from a study of response to subunit inactivated influenza vaccine. Each CDR3 protein is one row after TCRdb ran MiXCR on the RT-PCR reads. In the table there are 500,000 or so distinct CDR3 sequences, approximately 11% of which are singletons. Notes on the study in general: It was the authors' suggestion that each seasonal influenza vaccination recruits few new T cells.

The CDR3 length is 18 residues. The germline gives CDR1 SGHRS, CDR2 YFSETQ. With 2 bases clipped from V and 3 bases from J, the junction kept 12 bases outside the gene matches. The genes are TRBV5-1 and TRBJ1-4, with 8 bases that match TRBD1. The source is a middle-aged man who received an inactivated influenza vaccine. The sequences come from PBMCs from blood, collected roughly 6 weeks after vaccination. The CDR3 bases are TGCGCCAGCAGCTTAACATGGGGACAGGCTCTACCTAATGAAAAACTGTTTTTT. This gives the protein CASSLTWGQALPNEKLFF.